These T cell receptor beta chains were read from a single sample in a study of T cell changes during pregnancy in multiple sclerosis. Profiled with immunoSEQ multiplex PCR; TCRdb holds only in-frame clones, not every one. The sample holds around 120,000 clones, 91% seen once. The source material was peripheral blood, sampled after pregnancy. These receptor sequences come from a female donor with multiple sclerosis, enrolled in a pregnancy study. CDR3s include the opening cysteine and the closing phenylalanine or tryptophan. A D gene is named only where the DNA matches it firmly. Size is omitted from some rows. Given values are once, few, many or a class for expanded clones.

D: TRBD1
size: NA
V: TRBV27
J: TRBJ2-7
CDR3: CASRYGTGTYEQYF
DNA: TGTGCCAGCAGATACGGGACAGGGACCTACGAGCAGTACTTC

D: NA
size: NA
V: TRBV9
J: TRBJ1-5
CDR3: CASSSGNQPQHF
DNA: TGTGCCAGCAGCTCAGGTAATCAGCCCCAGCATTTT

D: NA
size: NA
V: TRBV5-1
J: TRBJ1-1
CDR3: CASSFDRQDEAFF
DNA: TGCGCCAGCAGCTTCGACAGACAAGATGAAGCTTTCTTT

D: TRBD2
size: NA
V: TRBV10-1
J: TRBJ2-1
CDR3: CASSAGNLAGSYNEQFF
DNA: TGCGCCAGCAGTGCCGGGAACCTAGCGGGCTCCTACAATGAGCAGTTCTTC

D: NA
size: NA
V: TRBV9
J: TRBJ1-2
CDR3: CASSPQDSHGYTF
DNA: TGTGCCAGCAGCCCTCAAGACAGCCATGGCTACACCTTC

D: NA
size: NA
V: TRBV5-6
J: TRBJ1-2
CDR3: CASSHYRVGYGYTF
DNA: TGTGCCAGCAGTCATTACAGGGTCGGCTATGGCTACACCTTC

D: NA
size: NA
V: TRBV5-1
J: TRBJ2-2
CDR3: CASSHDKITGELFF
DNA: TGCGCCAGCAGCCACGACAAGATCACCGGGGAGCTGTTTTTT

D: NA
size: few
V: TRBV9
J: TRBJ2-2
CDR3: CASSPRLTGELFF
DNA: TGTGCCAGCAGCCCTCGTCTCACCGGGGAGCTGTTTTTT

D: NA
size: NA
V: TRBV7-9
J: TRBJ1-1
CDR3: CASSLGTNTEAFF
DNA: TGTGCCAGCAGCTTGGGGACAAACACTGAAGCTTTCTTT

D: NA
size: NA
V: TRBV5-6
J: TRBJ2-1
CDR3: CASSFPTGASSYNEQFF
DNA: TGTGCCAGCAGCTTTCCAACAGGTGCGAGCTCCTACAATGAGCAGTTCTTC

D: TRBD2
size: NA
V: TRBV6-4
J: TRBJ2-2
CDR3: CASSDRPGLSRAGELFF
DNA: TGTGCCAGCAGTGATCGTCCGGGACTAAGCAGGGCCGGGGAGCTGTTTTTT

D: NA
size: NA
V: TRBV6-1
J: TRBJ2-7
CDR3: CASSEPRTTYEQYF
DNA: TGTGCCAGCAGTGAACCCAGGACTACCTACGAGCAGTACTTC

D: TRBD1
size: NA
V: TRBV6-5
J: TRBJ1-1
CDR3: CASSSRQGYTEAFF
DNA: TGTGCCAGCAGTTCCCGACAGGGGTACACTGAAGCTTTCTTT

D: NA
size: NA
V: TRBV7-9
J: TRBJ2-3
CDR3: CASSSGYTQYF
DNA: TGTGCCAGCAGCTCCGGGTATACGCAGTATTTT

D: NA
size: NA
V: TRBV7-9
J: TRBJ2-2
CDR3: CASSFGHRNTGELFF
DNA: TGTGCCAGCAGCTTTGGCCACCGTAACACCGGGGAGCTGTTTTTT

D: NA
size: once
V: TRBV7-2
J: TRBJ2-7
CDR3: CASSSTRDLVYEQYF
DNA: TGTGCCAGCAGCTCGACCCGGGACTTAGTCTACGAGCAGTACTTC

D: NA
size: NA
V: TRBV29-1
J: TRBJ2-2
CDR3: CSGGGPSGELFF
DNA: TGCAGTGGGGGGGGGCCGAGCGGGGAGCTGTTTTTT

D: TRBD1
size: NA
V: TRBV19
J: TRBJ1-1
CDR3: CASSQPRTGMNTEAFF
DNA: TGTGCCAGTAGTCAACCGAGGACAGGGATGAACACTGAAGCTTTCTTT

D: TRBD2
size: NA
V: TRBV2
J: TRBJ2-1
CDR3: CASSEVAGADEQFF
DNA: TGTGCCAGCAGTGAAGTAGCGGGGGCCGATGAGCAGTTCTTC

D: TRBD1
size: NA
V: TRBV11-1
J: TRBJ1-2
CDR3: CASSPTDRGYGYTF
DNA: TGTGCCAGCAGCCCCACCGACAGGGGCTATGGCTACACCTTC

D: NA
size: once
V: TRBV7-6
J: TRBJ2-3
CDR3: CASSSGGTDTQYF
DNA: TGTGCCAGCAGTTCCGGGGGCACAGATACGCAGTATTTT

D: NA
size: NA
V: TRBV11-3
J: TRBJ1-4
CDR3: CASSLDRGGEKLFF
DNA: TGTGCCAGCAGCTTAGACCGGGGAGGTGAAAAACTGTTTTTT

D: TRBD2
size: NA
V: TRBV16
J: TRBJ2-7
CDR3: CASSQSAAGGEQYF
DNA: TGTGCCAGCAGCCAATCGGCGGCGGGAGGGGAGCAGTACTTC

D: NA
size: NA
V: TRBV5-1
J: TRBJ2-5
CDR3: CASSLLETQYF
DNA: TGCGCCAGCAGCCTGTTGGAGACCCAGTACTTC

D: NA
size: once
V: TRBV19
J: TRBJ1-2
CDR3: CASSPGSSYGYTF
DNA: TGTGCCAGTAGTCCCGGGAGCTCCTATGGCTACACCTTC

D: NA
size: NA
V: TRBV28
J: TRBJ1-1
CDR3: CASSLGPRSWGSMNTEAFF
DNA: TGTGCCAGCAGTCTGGGGCCTCGGTCCTGGGGTAGTATGAACACTGAAGCTTTCTTT

D: TRBD2
size: NA
V: TRBV4-1
J: TRBJ2-7
CDR3: CASSQVTGGPNYEQYF
DNA: TGCGCCAGCAGCCAAGTGACGGGAGGTCCCAACTACGAGCAGTACTTC

D: NA
size: NA
V: TRBV5-5
J: TRBJ1-1
CDR3: CASRGVTEAFF
DNA: TGTGCCAGCCGCGGGGTGACTGAAGCTTTCTTT

D: NA
size: NA
V: TRBV7-9
J: TRBJ2-1
CDR3: CASSHRGEHNEQFF
DNA: TGTGCCAGCAGCCACCGGGGTGAGCACAATGAGCAGTTCTTC

D: NA
size: NA
V: TRBV6-1
J: TRBJ1-2
CDR3: CASSERIGRDMNYGYTF
DNA: TGTGCCAGCAGTGAAAGGATAGGTCGGGACATGAACTATGGCTACACCTTC

D: NA
size: once
V: TRBV20-1
J: TRBJ2-1
CDR3: CSARVGNEQFF
DNA: TGCAGTGCTAGAGTCGGGAATGAGCAGTTCTTC

D: NA
size: NA
V: TRBV5-1
J: TRBJ1-2
CDR3: CASSFPSSQGSSGYTF
DNA: TGCGCCAGCAGCTTTCCCTCATCACAGGGATCGAGCGGCTACACCTTC

D: TRBD1
size: NA
V: TRBV7-2
J: TRBJ1-6
CDR3: CASNQQGASDSPLHF
DNA: TGTGCCAGCAACCAGCAGGGGGCCTCAGATTCACCCCTCCACTTT

D: NA
size: NA
V: TRBV7-7
J: TRBJ2-1
CDR3: CASSLTASSYNEQFF
DNA: TGTGCTAGCAGCTTAACAGCCAGCTCCTACAATGAGCAGTTCTTC

D: TRBD1
size: NA
V: TRBV29-1
J: TRBJ2-1
CDR3: CSVDRTGDSRGNEQFF
DNA: TGCAGCGTTGATCGGACAGGGGATTCCCGCGGCAATGAGCAGTTCTTC

D: TRBD1
size: NA
V: TRBV18
J: TRBJ2-7
CDR3: CASSPNAGSPDRAYEQYF
DNA: TGTGCCAGCTCACCGAACGCCGGATCCCCGGACAGGGCCTACGAGCAGTACTTC

D: TRBD1
size: NA
V: TRBV5-1
J: TRBJ1-4
CDR3: CASSLEGQGLEKLFF
DNA: TGCGCCAGCAGCTTGGAGGGACAGGGACTCGAAAAACTGTTTTTT

D: TRBD2
size: NA
V: TRBV19
J: TRBJ2-1
CDR3: CASSIPGLDNNEQFF
DNA: TGTGCCAGTAGTATACCGGGACTAGATAACAATGAGCAGTTCTTC

D: NA
size: NA
V: TRBV2
J: TRBJ1-4
CDR3: CATQRGSNEKLFF
DNA: TGTGCCACCCAGAGGGGGAGTAACGAAAAACTGTTTTTT

D: TRBD2
size: NA
V: TRBV9
J: TRBJ2-1
CDR3: CASSETGGANNEQFF
DNA: TGTGCCAGCAGCGAAACGGGGGGAGCCAACAATGAGCAGTTCTTC

D: TRBD2
size: once
V: TRBV9
J: TRBJ2-3
CDR3: CASSGGGRVDTQYF
DNA: TGTGCCAGCAGCGGCGGGGGGCGGGTAGATACGCAGTATTTT

D: TRBD1
size: NA
V: TRBV15
J: TRBJ2-7
CDR3: CATSRRDRDSYEQYF
DNA: TGTGCCACCAGCAGGAGAGACAGGGATTCGTACGAGCAGTACTTC

D: NA
size: NA
V: TRBV6-5
J: TRBJ1-5
CDR3: CASRDDSLTNQPQHF
DNA: TGTGCCAGCAGAGATGACAGCCTTACTAATCAGCCCCAGCATTTT

D: TRBD1
size: NA
V: TRBV7-7
J: TRBJ2-5
CDR3: CASSLAMTTGKETQYF
DNA: TGTGCTAGCAGCTTAGCAATGACGACAGGGAAAGAGACCCAGTACTTC

D: TRBD1
size: once
V: TRBV5-1
J: TRBJ2-4
CDR3: CASSSSMTGGKNIQYF
DNA: TGCGCCAGCAGCTCCTCTATGACAGGGGGCAAAAACATTCAGTACTTC

D: TRBD1
size: once
V: TRBV10-3
J: TRBJ1-2
CDR3: CAISETDRGYGYTF
DNA: TGTGCCATCAGTGAAACGGACAGGGGCTATGGCTACACCTTC

D: NA
size: NA
V: TRBV9
J: TRBJ1-3
CDR3: CASSDRGATSGNTIYF
DNA: TGTGCCAGCAGCGATAGAGGCGCCACCTCTGGAAACACCATATATTTT

D: NA
size: once
V: TRBV2
J: TRBJ2-5
CDR3: CASIEGRETQYF
DNA: TGTGCCAGCATAGAGGGTAGGGAGACCCAGTACTTC

D: TRBD2
size: NA
V: TRBV9
J: TRBJ2-1
CDR3: CASSIHSGGAGSEQFF
DNA: TGTGCCAGCAGCATCCATAGCGGGGGGGCCGGCAGTGAGCAGTTCTTC